This record covers a single TCR beta chain. Its matching antigen is unknown. This sample is drawn from a study of shared clonotypes between healthy human individuals. Germline lookup yields CDR1 MNHEY and CDR2 SVGAGI. This CDR3 comprises 14 residues. Naive CD8 isolation took CD45RO-negative cells positively selected for CCR7 and excluded terminally differentiated effector memory CD45RA+ cells. There were only Caucasian adults among the donors, and all lived in Nashville, Tennessee. Per the original methods: There were no quality scores in the junction-only immunoSEQ sequences, so filtering differed. Sequenced by immunoSEQ multiplex PCR; TCRdb stores in-frame clones only, minus some. V and J calls and clone size are as listed in that table; D and trimming were resolved from the DNA. The sample includes hundreds of thousands of clones, 90% to 95% of them seen just once. Study-wide findings and caveats: How much donors shared clonotypes was expected to be affected by sequencing depth. Larger estimated richness was generally seen in naive subsets than in memory subsets.

V is TRBV6-5 and J is TRBJ2-5; 9 bases are shared with TRBD2. Judging by the DNA end, TRBJ2-7 fits better; the J call may be wrong. The specimen sequenced was naive CD8+ T cells sorted from blood. This clonotype was obtained from a woman in her thirties in good health. The CDR3 sequence is CASSTGTSYYEQYF. The CDR3, as DNA: TGTGCCAGCAGTACCGGGACTAGCTACTACGAGCAGTACTTC.